This is a list of T cell receptor beta chains from one sample in a study of T cell repertoires in cytomegalovirus infection. Their specific antigens are unknown. Each CDR3 protein gets one entry after TCRdb re-called the reads with MiXCR. The top ten clones hold roughly 13% of a sample with 700,000 to 900,000 distinct CDR3 sequences, approximately 32% of them seen once. The sequenced sample was cultured CD8+ T cells from PBMCs, obtained from culture after CMV antigen stimulation. These receptors were obtained from a human donor in good health (CMV status not recorded). Some clones in this sample may be carry-over from other donors' samples. CDR3s include the opening cysteine and the closing phenylalanine or tryptophan. The D gene is left open where the match is weak. Rows may omit the clone size; those that give it use once, few, many or a size class.

D gene	V gene	clone size	J gene	CDR3 DNA	CDR3 protein
TRBD1	TRBV15	few	TRBJ2-7	TGTGCCACCAGCAGAGCCCGGGACAGCTACTACGAGCAGTACTTC	CATSRARDSYYEQYF
TRBD1	TRBV7-6	.	TRBJ2-1	TGTGCCAGCAGCGCCGGACAGGGGACTGAGCAGTTCTTC	CASSAGQGTEQFF
TRBD1	TRBV7-9	few	TRBJ1-5	TGTGCCAGCAGCTCAGGGGGGAGAAGCAATCAGCCCCAGCATTTT	CASSSGGRSNQPQHF
.	TRBV27	.	TRBJ2-7	TGTGCCAGCAGTTTAACCTCCCGACAGGCCTCCTACGAGCAGTACTTC	CASSLTSRQASYEQYF
.	TRBV19	few	TRBJ2-7	TGTGCCACATCGGACAGCGGAGGGTACGAGCAGTACTTC	CATSDSGGYEQYF
.	TRBV14	.	TRBJ1-6	TGTGCCAGCAGCCAAGATGCCAGACAACCCCTCCACTTT	CASSQDARQPLHF
TRBD1	TRBV7-9	few	TRBJ2-5	TGTGCCAGCAGCGCTACGACAGGGTTGGGAGAGACCCAGTACTTC	CASSATTGLGETQYF
.	TRBV7-9	.	TRBJ1-5	TGTGCCAGCAGCTTATATCCCCCCGCCGGGGCGGACCTTAGCAATCAGCCCCAGCATTTT	CASSLYPPAGADLSNQPQHF
TRBD1	TRBV29-1	few	TRBJ2-7	TGCAGCGTTGAAGGGGACAGGTACTACGAGCAGTACTTC	CSVEGDRYYEQYF
.	TRBV7-7	.	TRBJ1-1	TGTGCTAGCAGCTTAGCGAGGGGGGGTGATGAAGCTTTCTTT	CASSLARGGDEAFF
.	TRBV7-7	few	TRBJ2-3	TGTGCTAGCAGCTTAGCGCCCACGAACACAGATACGCAGTATTTT	CASSLAPTNTDTQYF
.	TRBV27	.	TRBJ2-5	.	CASRGFLWTGERQETQYF
TRBD1	TRBV27	many	TRBJ2-7	TGTGCCAGCAGTTCCACAGGGGAACAGTACTTC	CASSSTGEQYF
.	TRBV5-6	.	TRBJ1-4	TGTGCCAGCAGCCTGACCGGAAGCCACTGGCGGAATGAAAAACTGTTTTTT	CASSLTGSHWRNEKLFF
.	TRBV5-4	.	TRBJ1-1	TGTGCCAGCAGCTTCAACACCTGGAACACTGAAGCTTTCTTT	CASSFNTWNTEAFF
.	TRBV19	.	TRBJ1-5	TGTGCCAGTAGTAAGAACTGGCCCCAGCATTTT	CASSKNWPQHF
.	TRBV7-6	few	TRBJ1-5	TGTGCCAGCAGCCCAAACCCTCCGAGCGTCCTGGGTCAGCCCCAGCATTTT	CASSPNPPSVLGQPQHF
TRBD2	TRBV7-6	.	TRBJ2-1	TGTGCCAGCAGCTTAGACGGGACTAGGGGAAATGAGCAGTTCTTC	CASSLDGTRGNEQFF
.	TRBV19	.	TRBJ1-1	TGTGCCAGTAAATGGATCGGCACTGAAGCTTTCTTT	CASKWIGTEAFF
TRBD1	TRBV6-5	.	TRBJ1-6	TGTGCCAGCAGTCAGGGGCAGGGGGCTCTTTCACCCCTCCACTTT	CASSQGQGALSPLHF
.	TRBV12-5	.	TRBJ2-2	TGTGCTAGTGGTTTTACCGGGGAGCTGTTTTTT	CASGFTGELFF
.	TRBV6-5	few	TRBJ1-2	TGTGCCAGCAGTTACTCTCCGGGACACCCCTGGGGCTACACCTTC	CASSYSPGHPWGYTF
.	TRBV7-9	many	TRBJ1-1	TGTGCCAGCAGTCCAGAGGTCATGAACACTGAAGCTTTCTTT	CASSPEVMNTEAFF
.	TRBV12-3/TRBV12-4	many	TRBJ1-2	TGTGCCAGCAGTTGGCGGGGAACCTATGGCTACACCTTC	CASSWRGTYGYTF
.	TRBV27	.	TRBJ1-5	TGTGCCAGCAGTTTAGGGGGTCTGGGCCAACAGCCCCAGCATTTT	CASSLGGLGQQPQHF
.	TRBV11-2	few	TRBJ1-1	TGTGCCAGCAGCCTATGGGCGGCTAACACTGAAGCTTTCTTT	CASSLWAANTEAFF
.	TRBV2	.	TRBJ2-3	TGTGCCAGCAACCCCCTAGTCCCCACAGATACGCAGTATTTT	CASNPLVPTDTQYF
.	TRBV10-2	many	TRBJ2-3	TGCGCCAGCGAAACCGCGAGGGGGACCCACGGTTATACGCAGTATTTT	CASETARGTHGYTQYF
TRBD1	TRBV20-1	few	TRBJ2-1	TGCAGTGCTATTCGGACAGGGGTCGGGTCCTACAATGAGCAGTTCTTC	CSAIRTGVGSYNEQFF
TRBD1	TRBV4-1	.	TRBJ1-5	TGCGCCAGCAGCCAAGATTCGGCAGGGGGCAAGCCCCAGCATTTT	CASSQDSAGGKPQHF
.	TRBV5-1	.	TRBJ1-1	TGCGCCAGCAGCCATACATCCACCCAGAACACTGAAGCTTTCTTT	CASSHTSTQNTEAFF
.	TRBV4-1	few	TRBJ1-1	TGCGCCAGCACCGAAAGAATAGATTTGGCGAACACTGAAGCTTTCTTT	CASTERIDLANTEAFF
.	TRBV7-2	many	TRBJ2-1	TGTGCCAGCAGCAACCGGGACACGGAACCTTACAATGAGCAGTTCTTC	CASSNRDTEPYNEQFF
.	TRBV7-8	few	TRBJ1-5	TGTGCCAGCAGCTTATCGGGGGATAGGGATCAGCCCCAGCATTTT	CASSLSGDRDQPQHF
.	TRBV29-1	.	TRBJ1-1	TGCAGCGTTGAACGGGGGCGAGGCACTGAAGCTTTCTTT	CSVERGRGTEAFF
.	TRBV5-6	few	TRBJ2-7	TGTGCCAGCAGCTTGGGGGGGACCGAGACCTACGAGCAGTACTTC	CASSLGGTETYEQYF
TRBD2	TRBV6-6	.	TRBJ2-1	TGTGCCAGCAGTCTACTAGCGGGGGGGGCGATGCACCAGAGTAACAACAATGAGCAGTTCTTC	CASSLLAGGAMHQSNNNEQFF
.	TRBV3-1	.	TRBJ2-1	TGTGCCAGCAGCCAAGATAGGTCCTTAAGCTCCTACAATGAGCAGTTCTTC	CASSQDRSLSSYNEQFF
TRBD1	TRBV7-8	few	TRBJ2-6	TGTGCCAGCAGCTCCCCAAGGGAAGACAGGGGGCGAGGTGGGGCCAACGTCCTGACTTTC	CASSSPREDRGRGGANVLTF
.	TRBV24-1	.	TRBJ1-2	TGTGCCACCAGTGATTTGAACAGGCGCTACACCTTC	CATSDLNRRYTF
.	TRBV6-2/TRBV6-3	.	TRBJ1-1	TGTGCCAGCAGTTACTCGGGCGGATTTGAAGCTTTCTTT	CASSYSGGFEAFF
.	TRBV13	.	TRBJ2-1	TGCGCCAGCAGCGCCGGGGCTCATGAAAATGAGCAGTTCTTC	CASSAGAHENEQFF
.	TRBV7-9	.	TRBJ1-1	TGTGCCAGCAGCTTCGCTGAATTAAGGGACCTCCGACGGGTTTTCTTT	CASSFAELRDLRRVFF
.	TRBV27	.	TRBJ1-1	TGTGCCAGCAGTTTTGTGCCGGGAAACACTGAAGCTTTCTTT	CASSFVPGNTEAFF
.	TRBV7-6	few	TRBJ1-5	TGTGCCAGCAGCCCAATTGCAGGGGAATATAGCAATCAGCCCCAGCATTTT	CASSPIAGEYSNQPQHF
.	TRBV6-2/TRBV6-3	.	TRBJ1-1	TGTGCCAGCAGACCGGGATCTACGAACACTGAAGCTTTCTTT	CASRPGSTNTEAFF
.	TRBV7-2	many	TRBJ2-7	TGTGCCAGCAGCTTAGATCGGGGACCTTCCTACGAGCAGTACTTC	CASSLDRGPSYEQYF
TRBD2	TRBV7-8	.	TRBJ2-3	TGTGCCAGCAGCTCACGGACTAGCGGCACAGATACGCAGTATTTT	CASSSRTSGTDTQYF
.	TRBV12-3/TRBV12-4	many	TRBJ2-6	TGTGCCAGCAGCCTTACGGGACCGCATAACTCTGGGGCCAACGTCCTGACTTTC	CASSLTGPHNSGANVLTF
.	TRBV10-3	.	TRBJ1-2	TGTGCCATCACTCATTCTCGGGGGACTAACTATGGCTACACCTTC	CAITHSRGTNYGYTF
TRBD2	TRBV19	.	TRBJ2-2	TGTGCCAGTAGTTACCCCGGGGGGGAATGGACCGGGGAGCTGTTTTTT	CASSYPGGEWTGELFF
.	TRBV29-1	.	TRBJ2-7	TGCAGTGTTAGGTGGACAGAGGGATACGAGCAGTACTTC	CSVRWTEGYEQYF
.	TRBV29-1	few	TRBJ2-1	TGCAGCGTTACTAGGGGTAGCTCCTACAATGAGCAGTTCTTC	CSVTRGSSYNEQFF
TRBD1	TRBV12-3/TRBV12-4	few	TRBJ1-1	TGTGCCAGCAGCGACGGGGCCCAGGGGGCACGGACTGAAGCTTTCTTT	CASSDGAQGARTEAFF